This T cell receptor beta chain is from a study of Graves' ophthalmopathy and Graves' hyperthyroidism. Overall study context: Ahead of any treatment, peripheral blood was obtained at the initial diagnosis.

RNA transcripts served as template for amplifying TCR beta CDR3 sequences. Amplification began with first-round RT-PCR using HTBI primers, then second-round multiplex PCR was performed. Each CDR3 protein gets one entry after TCRdb re-called the multiplex PCR reads with MiXCR. The sample consists of roughly 51,000 distinct CDR3 sequences, 50% of them appearing once. Certain patients were not enrolled. These were patients with other autoimmune diseases, uncontrolled infections, pregnancy or lactation. Clinical symptoms, serum thyroxine, TRAb, thyroid ultrasound and orbital computed tomography formed the basis of diagnosis. Notes on the study in general: The authors also found most expanded thyroid clonotypes above 0.001 frequency in blood.

CDR1 and CDR2 (germline): SGHRS, YFSETQ. V shed 4 bases and J shed 8 bases, with 15 bases lying between them. The CDR3 runs 14 residues. This clonotype has ten or more counts. Its antigen is undetermined. This TCR was recovered from an adult man with Graves' ophthalmopathy. The gene calls are TRBV5-1 and TRBJ1-4; possibly TRBD1 for D (5 bases). The sequenced material came from peripheral blood. The CDR3 coding sequence is TGCGCCAGCAGCCTGGGGCTGGCGGAGGAAAAACTGTTTTTT. As protein: CASSLGLAEEKLFF.